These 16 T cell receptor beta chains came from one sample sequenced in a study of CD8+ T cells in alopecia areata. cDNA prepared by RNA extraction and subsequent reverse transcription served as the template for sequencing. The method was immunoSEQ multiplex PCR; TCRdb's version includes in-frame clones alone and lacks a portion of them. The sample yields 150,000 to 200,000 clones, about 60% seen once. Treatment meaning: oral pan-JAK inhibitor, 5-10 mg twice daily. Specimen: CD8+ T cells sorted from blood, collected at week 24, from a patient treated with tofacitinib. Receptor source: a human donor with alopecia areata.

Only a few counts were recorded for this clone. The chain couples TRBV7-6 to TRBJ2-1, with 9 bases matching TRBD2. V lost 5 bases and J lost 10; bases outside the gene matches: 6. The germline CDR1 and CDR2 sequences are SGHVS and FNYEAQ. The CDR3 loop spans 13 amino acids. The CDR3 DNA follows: TGTGCCAGCAGCGGAAGCGGGGGGACCGAGCAGTTCTTC. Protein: CASSGSGGTEQFF.

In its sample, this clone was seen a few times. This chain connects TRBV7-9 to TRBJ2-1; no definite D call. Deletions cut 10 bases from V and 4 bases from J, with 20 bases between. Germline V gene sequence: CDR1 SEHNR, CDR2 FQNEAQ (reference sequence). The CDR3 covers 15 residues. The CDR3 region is CATAFALGPYNEQFF. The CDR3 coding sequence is TGTGCCACCGCGTTCGCTCTCGGTCCATACAATGAGCAGTTCTTC.

CDR3 region: CASSLVQGGSPLHF. The CDR3 DNA is TGTGCCAGCAGCTTAGTACAGGGAGGTTCACCCCTCCACTTT. V is TRBV7-9 and J is TRBJ1-6, with D tentatively TRBD1 (6 bases). The germline V gene encodes CDR1 SEHNR and CDR2 FQNEAQ (reference sequence). The V and J ends lost 1 base and 9 bases respectively, with 10 bases between them. This CDR3 contains 14 residues. Using reference TRBV7-9 and TRBJ1-6 for the parts outside the CDR3, the full variable domain is DTGVSQNPRHKITKRGQNVTFRCDPISEHNRLYWYRQTLGQGPEFLTYFQNEAQLEKSRLLSDRFSAERPKGSFSTLEIQRTEQGDSAMYLCASSLVQGGSPLHFGNGTRLTVT.

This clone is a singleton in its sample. The CDR3 DNA reads as TGCGCCAGCAGCCCCCGACAGGGCCTACAAGAGACCCAGTACTTC. Amino acids: CASSPRQGLQETQYF. V and J are TRBV5-1 and TRBJ2-5; 7 positions match TRBD1. This CDR3 is 15 amino acids long. Germline CDR1 and CDR2: SGHRS and YFSETQ. Losses at the gene ends were 4 bases for V and 2 bases for J; bases not matched to a gene: 8.

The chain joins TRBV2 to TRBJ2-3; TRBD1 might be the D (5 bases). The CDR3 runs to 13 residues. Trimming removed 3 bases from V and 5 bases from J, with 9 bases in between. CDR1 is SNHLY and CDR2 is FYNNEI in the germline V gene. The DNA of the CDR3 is TGTGCCAGCAGTGAGGGGCGTGGAGATACGCAGTATTTT. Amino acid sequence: CASSEGRGDTQYF.

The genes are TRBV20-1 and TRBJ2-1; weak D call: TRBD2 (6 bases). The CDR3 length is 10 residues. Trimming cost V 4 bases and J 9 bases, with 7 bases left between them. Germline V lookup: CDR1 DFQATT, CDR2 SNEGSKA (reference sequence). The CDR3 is CSAMEGEQFF. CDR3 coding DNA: TGCAGTGCTATGGAGGGTGAGCAGTTCTTC.

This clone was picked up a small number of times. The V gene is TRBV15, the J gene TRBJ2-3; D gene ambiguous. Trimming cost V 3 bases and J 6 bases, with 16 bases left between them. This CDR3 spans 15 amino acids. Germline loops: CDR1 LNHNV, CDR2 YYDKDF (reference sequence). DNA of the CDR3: TGTGCCACCAGCAGGGTTTTGGGCGCCGGGGATACGCAGTATTTT. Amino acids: CATSRVLGAGDTQYF.

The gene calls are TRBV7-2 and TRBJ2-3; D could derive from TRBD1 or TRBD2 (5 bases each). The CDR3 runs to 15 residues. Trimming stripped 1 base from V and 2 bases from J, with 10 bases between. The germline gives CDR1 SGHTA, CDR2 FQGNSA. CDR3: CASSLDWGFTDTQYF. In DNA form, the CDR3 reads TGTGCCAGCAGCTTAGATTGGGGGTTCACAGATACGCAGTATTTT.

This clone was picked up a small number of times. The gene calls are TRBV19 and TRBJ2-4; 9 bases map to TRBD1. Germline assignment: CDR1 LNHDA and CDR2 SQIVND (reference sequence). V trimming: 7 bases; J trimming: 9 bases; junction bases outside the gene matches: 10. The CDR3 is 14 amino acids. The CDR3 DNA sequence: TGTGCCAGTACCCCCGGGACAGGGATTGGCATTCAGTACTTC. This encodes CASTPGTGIGIQYF. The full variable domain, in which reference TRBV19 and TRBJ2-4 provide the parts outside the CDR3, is DGGITQSPKYLFRKEGQNVTLSCEQNLNHDAMYWYRQDPGQGLRLIYYSQIVNDFQKGDIAEGYSVSREKKESFPLTVTSAQKNPTAFYLCASTPGTGIGIQYFGAGTRLSVL.

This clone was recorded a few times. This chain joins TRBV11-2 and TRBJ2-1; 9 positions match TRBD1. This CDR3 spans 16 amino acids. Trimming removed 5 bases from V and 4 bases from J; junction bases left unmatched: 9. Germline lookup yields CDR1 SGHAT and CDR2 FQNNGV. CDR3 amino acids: CASSLSRTGEYNEQFF. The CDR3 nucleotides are TGTGCCAGCAGCCTGAGCCGGACAGGGGAATACAATGAGCAGTTCTTC.

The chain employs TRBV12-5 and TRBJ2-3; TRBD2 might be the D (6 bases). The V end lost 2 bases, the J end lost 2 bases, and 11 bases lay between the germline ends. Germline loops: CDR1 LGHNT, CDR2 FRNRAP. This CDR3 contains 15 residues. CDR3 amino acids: CASGLWGEYTDTQYF. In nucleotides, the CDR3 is TGTGCTAGTGGTTTGTGGGGGGAATACACAGATACGCAGTATTTT.

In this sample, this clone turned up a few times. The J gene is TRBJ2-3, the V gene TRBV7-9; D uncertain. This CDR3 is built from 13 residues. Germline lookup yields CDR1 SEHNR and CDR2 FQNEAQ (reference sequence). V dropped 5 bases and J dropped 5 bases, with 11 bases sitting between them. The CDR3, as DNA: TGTGCCAGCAGCCCTATGGGGTTAGATACGCAGTATTTT. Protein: CASSPMGLDTQYF.

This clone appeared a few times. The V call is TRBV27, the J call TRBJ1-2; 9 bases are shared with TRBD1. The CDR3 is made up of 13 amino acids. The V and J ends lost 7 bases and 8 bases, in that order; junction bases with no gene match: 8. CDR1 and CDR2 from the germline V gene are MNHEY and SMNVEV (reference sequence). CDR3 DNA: TGTGCCAGCAAAGAACAGGGGGCGCGAGGCTACACCTTC. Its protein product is CASKEQGARGYTF.

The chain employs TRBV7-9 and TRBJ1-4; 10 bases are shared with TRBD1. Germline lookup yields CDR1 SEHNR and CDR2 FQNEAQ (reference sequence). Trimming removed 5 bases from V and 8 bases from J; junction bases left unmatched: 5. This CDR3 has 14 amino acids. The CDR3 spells CASSRDRGNEKLFF. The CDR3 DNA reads TGTGCCAGCAGCCGGGACAGGGGAAACGAAAAACTGTTTTTT.

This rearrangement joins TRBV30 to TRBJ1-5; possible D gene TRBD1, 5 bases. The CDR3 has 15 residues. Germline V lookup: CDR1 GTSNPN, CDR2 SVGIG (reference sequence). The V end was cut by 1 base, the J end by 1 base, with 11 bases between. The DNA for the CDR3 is TGTGCCTGGAGTGCTTCCGACAGAAGCAATCAGCCCCAGCATTTT. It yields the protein CAWSASDRSNQPQHF.

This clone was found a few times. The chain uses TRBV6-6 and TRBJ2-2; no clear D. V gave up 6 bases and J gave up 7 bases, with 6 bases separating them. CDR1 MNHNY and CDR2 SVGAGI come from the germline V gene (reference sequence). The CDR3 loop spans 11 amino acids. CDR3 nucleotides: TGTGCCAGCAGATGGGTCGGGGAGCTGTTTTTT. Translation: CASRWVGELFF.